Listed below are T cell receptor beta chains from one sample, sequenced in a study of T cell responses to AZD1222 COVID-19 vaccine. Profiled with immunoSEQ multiplex PCR; TCRdb holds only in-frame clones, not every one. The repertoire consists of 100,000 to 150,000 clones, with approximately 88% occurring once and the leading ten covering about 6%. Sequences were derived from peripheral blood, sampled on day 0 of AZD1222 vaccination. The receptors were gathered from an adult in good health. Each CDR3 is given with its conserved first and last residue. D genes are given only for firm matches. Where a row states a size, it is once, few, many or the class of an expanded clone; other rows omit it.

J gene | D gene | V gene | clone size | CDR3 protein | CDR3 DNA
TRBJ1-1 | NA | TRBV5-4 | NA | CASSLALGRTEAFF | TGTGCCAGCAGCTTGGCCTTGGGAAGGACTGAAGCTTTCTTT
TRBJ2-5 | TRBD2 | TRBV27 | once | CASSWTSGVETQYF | TGTGCCAGCAGTTGGACTAGCGGGGTGGAGACCCAGTACTTC
TRBJ1-2 | NA | TRBV9 | NA | CASSEGGTNYGYTF | TGTGCCAGCAGCGAAGGGGGAACAAACTATGGCTACACCTTC
TRBJ1-2 | TRBD1 | TRBV7-9 | NA | CASSLSGGNGYTF | TGTGCCAGCAGCTTATCAGGGGGGAATGGCTACACCTTC
TRBJ2-7 | TRBD2 | TRBV3-1/TRBV3-2 | once | CASSKDPSGGAYEQYF | TGTGCCAGCAGCAAGGATCCTAGCGGGGGGGCCTACGAGCAGTACTTC
TRBJ1-3 | TRBD1 | TRBV6-5 | NA | CASDPIGQGMDTIYF | TGTGCCAGTGATCCCATCGGACAGGGGATGGACACCATATATTTT
TRBJ1-5 | NA | TRBV5-4 | few | CASSLAGDLGQPQHF | TGTGCCAGCAGCTTGGCGGGGGATCTTGGCCAGCCCCAGCATTTT
TRBJ2-5 | NA | TRBV3-1/TRBV3-2 | NA | CASSRSGKQETQYF | TGTGCCAGCAGCCGTAGCGGAAAACAAGAGACCCAGTACTTC
TRBJ1-2 | NA | TRBV5-1 | NA | CASSLVSGNYGYTF | TGCGCCAGCAGCTTGGTTTCTGGGAACTATGGCTACACCTTC
TRBJ2-6 | NA | TRBV7-8 | NA | CASENQEISGANVLTF | TGTGCCAGCGAGAACCAGGAGATCTCTGGGGCCAACGTCCTGACTTTC
TRBJ1-6 | NA | TRBV15 | NA | CATSRGVNSPLHF | TGTGCCACCAGCAGAGGGGTGAATTCACCCCTCCACTTT
TRBJ2-7 | NA | TRBV11-2 | NA | CASSLMRSSYEQYF | TGTGCCAGCAGCTTAATGCGGTCCTCCTACGAGCAGTACTTC
TRBJ1-5 | TRBD1 | TRBV19 | NA | CASSDRAAGGQPQHF | TGTGCCAGTTCAGATAGAGCCGCAGGGGGGCAGCCCCAGCATTTT
TRBJ1-2 | NA | TRBV27 | NA | CASSLFGRKPYGYTF | TGTGCCAGCAGTTTATTTGGCAGAAAGCCCTATGGCTACACCTTC
TRBJ2-5 | TRBD1 | TRBV10-3 | NA | CAISEGQGGETQYF | TGTGCCATCAGTGAGGGACAGGGCGGAGAGACCCAGTACTTC
TRBJ1-2 | NA | TRBV5-6 | NA | CASSPQSTGTRYGYTF | TGTGCCAGCAGCCCACAAAGCACCGGGACCCGCTATGGCTACACCTTC
TRBJ1-1 | TRBD1 | TRBV14 | NA | CASSQAGTGRVTEAFF | TGTGCCAGCAGCCAAGCTGGGACAGGTCGAGTCACTGAAGCTTTCTTT
TRBJ1-6 | NA | TRBV11-2 | NA | CASGDFMSPPLHF | TGTGCCAGTGGGGACTTCATGTCTCCACCCCTCCACTTT
TRBJ1-1 | TRBD1 | TRBV19 | NA | CASSIGTGGLF | TGTGCCAGTAGTATCGGGACAGGGGGGCTTTTC
TRBJ2-1 | TRBD1 | TRBV12-5 | NA | CASGLGQGVHNEQFF | TGTGCTAGTGGTTTGGGACAGGGCGTCCACAATGAGCAGTTCTTC
TRBJ1-2 | NA | TRBV6-5 | NA | CASSYRRGRAYGYTF | TGTGCCAGCAGTTACCGTAGAGGGAGGGCCTATGGCTACACCTTC
TRBJ1-3 | NA | TRBV11-2 | few | CASSPSRDTIYF | TGTGCCAGCAGCCCCAGCAGAGACACCATATATTTT
TRBJ1-2 | NA | TRBV6-5 | NA | CASQAGYGYTF | TGTGCCAGTCAGGCAGGGTATGGCTACACCTTC
TRBJ1-6 | TRBD1 | TRBV7-6 | NA | CASSAQGAGVFSPLHF | TGTGCCAGCAGCGCCCAGGGGGCAGGGGTTTTTTCACCCCTCCACTTT
TRBJ1-1 | NA | TRBV12-3/TRBV12-4 | once | CASSFMGAGEAFF | TGTGCCAGCAGTTTCATGGGGGCCGGTGAAGCTTTCTTT
TRBJ2-1 | NA | TRBV30 | NA | CAWSSQGFPFF | TGTGCCTGGAGTTCCCAGGGGTTCCCGTTCTTC
TRBJ1-2 | NA | TRBV18 | NA | CASSPVGGGYTF | TGTGCCAGCTCACCAGTGGGGGGTGGCTACACCTTC
TRBJ1-2 | NA | TRBV9 | NA | CASSVEAGGRTYGYTF | TGTGCCAGCAGCGTAGAGGCAGGCGGTAGGACCTATGGCTACACCTTC
TRBJ1-1 | NA | TRBV12-3/TRBV12-4 | NA | CASSSSMTGTAFF | NA
TRBJ1-1 | NA | TRBV2 | NA | CASSDERAFTEAFF | TGTGCCAGCAGTGATGAACGGGCCTTCACTGAAGCTTTCTTT
TRBJ2-5 | TRBD2 | TRBV11-1 | NA | CASSWGGQAQETQYF | TGTGCCAGCAGCTGGGGGGGTCAGGCGCAAGAGACCCAGTACTTC
TRBJ1-1 | NA | TRBV29-1 | NA | CSAVDQKDTEAFF | TGCAGCGCCGTAGACCAAAAGGACACTGAAGCTTTCTTT
TRBJ2-7 | NA | TRBV5-6 | NA | CATWDTGGSSYEQYF | TGTGCCACATGGGACACGGGAGGCTCCTCCTACGAGCAGTACTTC
TRBJ1-2 | TRBD1 | TRBV3-1/TRBV3-2 | NA | CASSRGGTETFTF | TGTGCCAGCAGCCGCGGAGGGACAGAGACTTTTACCTTC
TRBJ1-2 | NA | TRBV4-1 | NA | CASSRGPFKSYTF | TGCGCCAGCAGCCGCGGGCCCTTCAAAAGCTACACCTTC
TRBJ1-3 | NA | TRBV11-2 | NA | CASSLYGNTIYF | TGTGCCAGCAGCTTATACGGAAACACCATATATTTT